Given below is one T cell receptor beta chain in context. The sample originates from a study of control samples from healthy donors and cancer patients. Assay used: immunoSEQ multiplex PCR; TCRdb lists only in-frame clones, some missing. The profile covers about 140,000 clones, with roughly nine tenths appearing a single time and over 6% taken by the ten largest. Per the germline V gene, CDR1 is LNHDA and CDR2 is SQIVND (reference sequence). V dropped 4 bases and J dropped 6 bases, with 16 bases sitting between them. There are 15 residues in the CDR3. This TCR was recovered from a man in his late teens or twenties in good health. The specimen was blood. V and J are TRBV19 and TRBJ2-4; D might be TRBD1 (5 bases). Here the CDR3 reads CASSTKTELGNIQYF. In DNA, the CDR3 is TGTGCCAGTAGTACCAAGACAGAATTGGGAAACATTCAGTACTTC.